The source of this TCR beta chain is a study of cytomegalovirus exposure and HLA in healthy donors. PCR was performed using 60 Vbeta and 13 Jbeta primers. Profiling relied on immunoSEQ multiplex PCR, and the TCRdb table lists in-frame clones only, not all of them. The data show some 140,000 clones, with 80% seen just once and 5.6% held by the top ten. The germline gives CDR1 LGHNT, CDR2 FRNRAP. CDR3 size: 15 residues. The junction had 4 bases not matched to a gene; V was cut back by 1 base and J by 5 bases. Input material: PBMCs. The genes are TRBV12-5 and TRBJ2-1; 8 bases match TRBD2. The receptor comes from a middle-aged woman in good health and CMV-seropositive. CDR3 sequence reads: CASGLGGRHNNEQFF. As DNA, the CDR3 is TGTGCTAGTGGTTTGGGCGGGAGGCACAACAATGAGCAGTTCTTC. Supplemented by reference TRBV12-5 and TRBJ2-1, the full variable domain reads DARVTQTPRHKVTEMGQEVTMRCQPILGHNTVFWYRQTMMQGLELLAYFRNRAPLDDSGMPKDRFSAEMPDATLATLKIQPSEPRDSAVYFCASGLGGRHNNEQFFGPGTRLTVL.